This is a list of T cell receptor beta chains from one sample in a study of blood T cell dynamics during melanoma immunotherapy. The table came from immunoSEQ multiplex PCR; TCRdb's copy has only in-frame clones and leaves some out. The sample gives 15,000 to 20,000 clones, approximately 90% of which show up once; less than 2% is in the top ten. The starting material was blood, obtained from a patient treated with checkpoint blockade. The receptor set was obtained from a human donor with melanoma. The CDR3 runs from the conserved cysteine through the conserved F or W. A D gene is named only where the DNA matches it firmly. Clone size, where shown, is once, few, many, or a class for clones that have expanded.

J: TRBJ1-5; D: -; V: TRBV6-4; size: few; CDR3: CASTRSPQPQHF; DNA: TGTGCCAGCACGAGAAGCCCTCAGCCCCAGCATTTT
J: TRBJ1-4; D: -; V: TRBV27; size: -; CDR3: CASSPFTGTNEKLFF; DNA: TGTGCCAGCAGTCCGTTCACAGGGACTAATGAAAAACTGTTTTTT
J: TRBJ1-6; D: TRBD1; V: TRBV19; size: -; CDR3: CASSPPGQGVSPLHF; DNA: TGTGCCAGTAGTCCCCCGGGACAGGGTGTTTCACCCCTCCACTTT
J: TRBJ1-5; D: TRBD1; V: TRBV6-4; size: -; CDR3: CASSRTGLGNQPQHF; DNA: TGTGCCAGCAGTCGGACAGGGCTGGGCAATCAGCCCCAGCATTTT
J: TRBJ2-3; D: -; V: TRBV4-3; size: -; CDR3: CASSQEGAGLGDTQYF; DNA: TGCGCCAGCAGCCAAGAGGGGGCCGGATTGGGAGATACGCAGTATTTT
J: TRBJ1-2; D: -; V: TRBV11-2; size: few; CDR3: CASSLSPGGYTF; DNA: TGTGCCAGCAGCTTATCCCCGGGGGGCTACACCTTC
J: TRBJ2-5; D: TRBD1; V: TRBV7-8; size: -; CDR3: CASSNRNRGQETQYF; DNA: TGTGCCAGCAGCAACAGAAACAGGGGACAAGAGACCCAGTACTTC
J: TRBJ1-5; D: TRBD1; V: TRBV5-1; size: -; CDR3: CASSIGTGDNQPQHF; DNA: TGCGCCAGCTCTATTGGGACAGGGGACAATCAGCCCCAGCATTTT
J: TRBJ2-4; D: TRBD2; V: TRBV4-1; size: -; CDR3: CASSQDVSGRVKNIQYF; DNA: TGCGCCAGCAGCCAAGATGTCAGCGGGAGGGTCAAAAACATTCAGTACTTC
J: TRBJ2-7; D: TRBD2; V: TRBV7-6; size: -; CDR3: CASQTSGGSYEQYF; DNA: TGTGCCAGCCAGACTAGCGGGGGCTCCTACGAGCAGTACTTC
J: TRBJ1-6; D: -; V: TRBV23-1; size: -; CDR3: CASSHRPAPLHF; DNA: TGCGCCAGCAGTCACCGACCGGCCCCCCTCCACTTT
J: TRBJ1-2; D: -; V: TRBV28; size: -; CDR3: CASSFQGTVRTYGYTF; DNA: TGTGCCAGCAGTTTCCAGGGGACCGTCCGAACCTATGGCTACACCTTC
J: TRBJ1-4; D: -; V: TRBV11-2; size: -; CDR3: CASSWDDFTRSRYGEKLFF; DNA: TGTGCCAGCAGCTGGGATGATTTTACCAGGAGTCGCTACGGTGAAAAACTGTTTTTT
J: TRBJ2-7; D: TRBD1; V: TRBV30; size: -; CDR3: CAWSAGGQGSYEQYF; DNA: TGTGCCTGGAGCGCTGGCGGACAGGGGTCCTACGAGCAGTACTTC
J: TRBJ2-7; D: TRBD1; V: TRBV4-1; size: -; CDR3: CASSLNDRGHEQYF; DNA: TGCGCCAGCAGCCTCAACGACAGGGGCCACGAGCAGTACTTC
J: TRBJ2-7; D: -; V: TRBV28; size: -; CDR3: CASSPPDRPAYEQYF; DNA: TGTGCCAGCAGTCCGCCGGACAGACCCGCCTACGAGCAGTACTTC
J: TRBJ2-1; D: -; V: TRBV6-6; size: -; CDR3: CASTQDSSYNEQFF; DNA: TGTGCCAGCACTCAGGACAGCTCCTACAATGAGCAGTTCTTC
J: TRBJ1-4; D: -; V: TRBV7-2; size: -; CDR3: CASSTSGWPNEKLFF; DNA: TGTGCCAGCAGCACCTCAGGGTGGCCTAATGAAAAACTGTTTTTT
J: TRBJ2-7; D: TRBD1; V: TRBV19; size: -; CDR3: CASSIGTGDYEQYF; DNA: TGTGCCAGTAGTATAGGGACAGGGGACTACGAGCAGTACTTC
J: TRBJ1-2; D: TRBD1; V: TRBV6-1; size: -; CDR3: CASAGGFPLNGYTF; DNA: TGTGCCTCTGCAGGGGGCTTCCCTCTCAATGGCTACACCTTC
J: TRBJ2-2; D: TRBD2; V: TRBV11-2; size: -; CDR3: CASHAARGGPGELFF; DNA: TGTGCCAGCCATGCAGCGCGGGGGGGCCCCGGGGAGCTGTTTTTT
J: TRBJ1-2; D: -; V: TRBV5-4; size: -; CDR3: CASSFRDVGIYGYTF; DNA: TGTGCCAGCAGCTTTAGGGATGTAGGAATCTATGGCTACACCTTC
J: TRBJ2-7; D: TRBD1; V: TRBV7-7; size: -; CDR3: CASSSDRAGEQYF; DNA: TGTGCCAGCAGCTCGGACAGGGCGGGCGAGCAGTACTTC
J: TRBJ2-2; D: -; V: TRBV5-1; size: -; CDR3: CASGVQNTGELFF; DNA: TGCGCCAGCGGGGTACAGAACACCGGGGAGCTGTTTTTT
J: TRBJ1-2; D: -; V: TRBV9; size: -; CDR3: CASRPGGASYGYTF; DNA: TGTGCCAGCCGACCCGGGGGGGCTAGCTATGGCTACACCTTC
J: TRBJ2-7; D: -; V: TRBV5-8; size: -; CDR3: CASSPRYEQYF; DNA: TGTGCCAGCAGCCCTAGGTACGAGCAGTACTTC
J: TRBJ1-2; D: -; V: TRBV7-2; size: once; CDR3: CASSLEGPSGYGYTF; DNA: TGTGCCAGCAGCTTAGAGGGCCCCTCAGGGTATGGCTACACCTTC
J: TRBJ1-4; D: -; V: TRBV7-9; size: -; CDR3: CASSLRPVEKLFF; DNA: TGTGCCAGCAGCCTCCGGCCAGTTGAAAAACTGTTTTTT
J: TRBJ2-7; D: TRBD1; V: TRBV7-2; size: once; CDR3: CASSYGQGQYEQYF; DNA: TGTGCCAGCAGCTACGGACAGGGGCAATACGAGCAGTACTTC
J: TRBJ1-1; D: -; V: TRBV29-1; size: once; CDR3: CSVYQGWGTEAFF; DNA: TGCAGCGTTTACCAGGGTTGGGGCACTGAAGCTTTCTTT
J: TRBJ1-5; D: -; V: TRBV19; size: -; CDR3: CASSIGQGMGQPQHF; DNA: TGTGCCAGTAGTATAGGCCAGGGAATGGGGCAGCCCCAGCATTTT
J: TRBJ2-1; D: TRBD2; V: TRBV5-1; size: once; CDR3: CASSTGTSGGAGSSNEQFF; DNA: TGCGCCAGCAGCACCGGGACTAGCGGGGGGGCTGGAAGTAGCAATGAGCAGTTCTTC
J: TRBJ1-6; D: TRBD1; V: TRBV5-1; size: -; CDR3: CASSLQGENSPLHF; DNA: TGCGCCAGCAGCCTGCAGGGGGAGAATTCACCCCTCCACTTT
J: TRBJ2-2; D: TRBD2; V: TRBV7-9; size: -; CDR3: CASSLQTSGSSGELFF; DNA: TGTGCCAGCAGCTTACAAACTAGCGGGAGTTCCGGGGAGCTGTTTTTT
J: TRBJ1-2; D: -; V: TRBV9; size: -; CDR3: CASSVAETHHTDYGYTF; DNA: TGTGCCAGCAGCGTAGCGGAGACGCACCACACAGACTATGGCTACACCTTC
J: TRBJ2-7; D: -; V: TRBV5-1; size: -; CDR3: CASSLDSPTYEQYF; DNA: TGCGCCAGCAGCTTGGACTCCCCGACCTACGAGCAGTACTTC
J: TRBJ2-7; D: TRBD1; V: TRBV7-2; size: -; CDR3: CASSPGGTGSYEQYF; DNA: TGTGCCAGCAGCCCGGGTGGGACAGGGAGCTACGAGCAGTACTTC
J: TRBJ2-5; D: TRBD1; V: TRBV2; size: -; CDR3: CASSEARQGRETQYF; DNA: TGTGCCAGCAGTGAAGCTAGACAGGGACGAGAGACCCAGTACTTC
J: TRBJ2-5; D: -; V: TRBV10-3; size: -; CDR3: CAISPAGQTEETQYF; DNA: TGTGCCATCAGTCCCGCGGGACAAACGGAAGAGACCCAGTACTTC
J: TRBJ2-7; D: -; V: TRBV5-1; size: -; CDR3: CASSLDRSAPNEQYF; DNA: TGCGCCAGCAGCTTGGATAGGAGTGCCCCAAACGAGCAGTACTTC
J: TRBJ2-3; D: TRBD2; V: TRBV7-9; size: -; CDR3: CASRGLGRITDTQYF; DNA: TGTGCCAGCAGGGGACTAGGGAGGATAACAGATACGCAGTATTTT
J: TRBJ1-1; D: -; V: TRBV21-1; size: -; CDR3: CASSKNMNTEAFF; DNA: TGTGCCAGCAGCAAGAACATGAACACTGAAGCTTTCTTT
J: TRBJ1-1; D: TRBD1; V: TRBV19; size: -; CDR3: CASSSTGGMNTEAFF; DNA: TGTGCCAGTAGTTCGACAGGGGGTATGAACACTGAAGCTTTCTTT